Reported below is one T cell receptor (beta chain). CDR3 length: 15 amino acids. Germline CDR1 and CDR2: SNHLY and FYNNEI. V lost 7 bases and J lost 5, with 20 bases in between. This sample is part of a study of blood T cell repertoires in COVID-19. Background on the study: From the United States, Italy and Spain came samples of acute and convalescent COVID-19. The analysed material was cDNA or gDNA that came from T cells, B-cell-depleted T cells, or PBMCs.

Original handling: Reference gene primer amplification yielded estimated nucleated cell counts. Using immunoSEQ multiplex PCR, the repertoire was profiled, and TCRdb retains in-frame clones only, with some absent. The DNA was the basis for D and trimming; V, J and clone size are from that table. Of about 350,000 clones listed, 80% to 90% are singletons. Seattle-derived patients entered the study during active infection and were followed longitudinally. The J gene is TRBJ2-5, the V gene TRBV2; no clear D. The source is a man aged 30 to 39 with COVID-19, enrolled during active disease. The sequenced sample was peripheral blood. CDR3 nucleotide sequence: TGTGCCAGCATAGAAGAGGCGACCCTCCAGGAGACCCAGTACTTC. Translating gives CASIEEATLQETQYF.